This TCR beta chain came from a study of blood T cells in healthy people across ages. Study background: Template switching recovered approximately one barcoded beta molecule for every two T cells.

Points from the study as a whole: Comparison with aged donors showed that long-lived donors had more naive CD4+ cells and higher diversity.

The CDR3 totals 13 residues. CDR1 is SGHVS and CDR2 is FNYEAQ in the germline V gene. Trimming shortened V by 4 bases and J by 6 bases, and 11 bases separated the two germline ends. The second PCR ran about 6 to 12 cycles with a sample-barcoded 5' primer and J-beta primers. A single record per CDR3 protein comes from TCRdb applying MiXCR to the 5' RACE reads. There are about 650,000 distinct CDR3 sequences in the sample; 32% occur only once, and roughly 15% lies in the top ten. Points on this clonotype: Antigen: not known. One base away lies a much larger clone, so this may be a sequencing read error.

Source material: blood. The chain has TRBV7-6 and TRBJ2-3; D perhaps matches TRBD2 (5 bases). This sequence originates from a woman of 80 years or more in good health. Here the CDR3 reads CASSYGVRDTQYF. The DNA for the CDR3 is TGTGCCAGCAGCTACGGGGTGAGGGATACGCAGTATTTT.